The 15 T cell receptor beta chains reported below all come from one sample, sequenced in a study of PD-1 blockade in classical Hodgkin lymphoma. The data were produced by immunoSEQ multiplex PCR, yet TCRdb's version contains in-frame clones alone and is incomplete. The sample contains approximately 14,000 clones, 82% of which appear only once. Every one of the patients relapsed after autologous stem cell transplantation (brentuximab vedotin exposure was variable). The sample consisted of peripheral blood mononuclear cells (PBMCs), taken at baseline. The receptors shown here come from a human donor with classical Hodgkin lymphoma.

The chain is built from TRBV5-5 and TRBJ1-6; D unclear. The CDR3 is 13 amino acids. Trimming shortened V by 3 bases and J by 9 bases, and 10 bases separated the two germline ends. Germline V gene data show CDR1 as SGHKS and CDR2 as YYEKEE (reference sequence). CDR3 nucleotide sequence: TGTGCCAGCAGCTCCTACTATGGTTCACCCCTCCACTTT. Protein: CASSSYYGSPLHF.

Points on this clone: Other DNA sequences from this sample encode an identical CDR3 as well. The rearrangement uses TRBV15 and TRBJ1-1; D unclear. CDR1 and CDR2 from the germline V gene are LNHNV and YYDKDF (reference sequence). This CDR3 is 12 amino acids long. The germline V and J ends were trimmed by 1 base and 1 base, with 1 base remaining between them. The chain's CDR3 is CATSRGNTEAFF. For the CDR3, the DNA is TGTGCCACCAGCAGAGGGAACACTGAAGCTTTCTTT.

The rearrangement joins TRBV7-9 to TRBJ2-7; 7 positions agree with TRBD2. This CDR3 has 17 amino acids. Trimming removed 5 bases from V and 4 bases from J; junction bases left unmatched: 17. The germline CDR1 and CDR2 sequences are SEHNR and FQNEAQ (reference sequence). The CDR3 reads CASSLFSKTSPGYEQYF. In DNA, the CDR3 is TGTGCCAGCAGCCTTTTTTCAAAGACTAGCCCCGGTTACGAGCAGTACTTC. The variable domain in full, completed from reference TRBV7-9 and TRBJ2-7, reads DTGVSQNPRHKITKRGQNVTFRCDPISEHNRLYWYRQTLGQGPEFLTYFQNEAQLEKSRLLSDRFSAERPKGSFSTLEIQRTEQGDSAMYLCASSLFSKTSPGYEQYFGPGTRLTVT.

This clone was detected once. The CDR3 DNA sequence: TGTGCCAGCAGCTTGAGTGTCGACAGGGGAGAGACCCAGTACTTC. Its protein product is CASSLSVDRGETQYF. The gene calls are TRBV5-4 and TRBJ2-5; 8 nucleotides match TRBD1. The ends lost 1 base at V and 4 bases at J; junction bases unmatched: 6. Germline values: CDR1 SGHNT, CDR2 YYREEE (reference sequence). The CDR3 contains 15 residues.

CDR3 DNA: TGCGCCAGCAGCTTGGGGACAGGGGGCGCAGGGCAGCCCCAGCATTTT. Protein sequence: CASSLGTGGAGQPQHF. This rearrangement joins TRBV5-1 to TRBJ1-5; 11 nucleotides agree with TRBD1. Germline trimming cut 0 bases from V and 7 bases from J; bases unmatched to any gene: 6. The CDR3 covers 16 residues. CDR1 SGHRS and CDR2 YFSETQ come from the germline V gene.

The V gene is TRBV2, the J gene TRBJ2-7; the D is unclear. V was clipped by 4 bases and J by 5 bases, with 9 bases between them. CDR3 length equals 12 residues. Germline V lookup: CDR1 SNHLY, CDR2 FYNNEI. CDR3 loop: CASSGFIDEQYF. The CDR3 DNA is TGTGCCAGCAGTGGTTTTATCGACGAGCAGTACTTC.

The rearrangement uses TRBV4-3 and TRBJ2-3, with no clear D. CDR3 size: 18 residues. V was pared by 2 bases and J by 0 bases, with 18 bases between. The germline CDR1 and CDR2 sequences are LGHNA and YSLEER. CDR3 DNA: TGCGCCAGCAGCCAATATTCCCAGTCAGCCCTTAGCACAGATACGCAGTATTTT. Amino acid sequence: CASSQYSQSALSTDTQYF.

The chain is built from TRBV5-6 and TRBJ2-5; D ambiguous. The germline gives CDR1 SGHDT, CDR2 YYEEEE. The ends were cut back, 3 bases at V and 3 bases at J, with 9 bases in the middle. This CDR3 is built from 13 residues. CDR3 sequence: CASSYDKEETQYF. CDR3 bases: TGTGCCAGCAGCTATGATAAGGAAGAGACCCAGTACTTC.

The gene calls are TRBV5-4 and TRBJ2-5; D gene ambiguous. The CDR3 consists of 13 residues. The V gene lost 4 bases and the J gene lost 2 bases, with 9 bases spanning the gap. CDR1 is SGHNT and CDR2 is YYREEE in the germline V gene (reference sequence). The CDR3 nucleotides are TGTGCCAGCAGCCGTACTATACAAGAGACCCAGTACTTC. Translating it yields CASSRTIQETQYF. The variable domain in full, completed from reference TRBV5-4 and TRBJ2-5, reads ETGVTQSPTHLIKTRGQQVTLRCSSQSGHNTVSWYQQALGQGPQFIFQYYREEENGRGNFPPRFSGLQFPNYSSELNVNALELDDSALYLCASSRTIQETQYFGPGTRLLVL.

The chain couples TRBV5-1 to TRBJ2-6, with D uncertain. The ends were cut back, 4 bases at V and 4 bases at J, with 12 bases in the middle. Germline V gene sequence: CDR1 SGHRS, CDR2 YFSETQ. The CDR3 sequence is 15 residues long. The CDR3 region is CASSAGIAGANVLTF. The CDR3 DNA is TGCGCCAGCAGCGCAGGAATAGCCGGGGCCAACGTCCTGACTTTC.

V is TRBV28 and J is TRBJ1-1; no reliable D call. Trimming shortened V by 10 bases and J by 7 bases, and 13 bases separated the two germline ends. The length of the CDR3 is 11 residues. Germline CDR1 MDHEN, CDR2 SYDVKM. CDR3 nucleotide sequence: TGTGCCATCACCGACGCGATTGAAGCTTTCTTT. This sequence encodes CAITDAIEAFF.

This rearrangement joins TRBV9 to TRBJ1-3, with a possible D match to TRBD1 (5 bases). V lost 1 base, J lost 0 bases, and 8 bases lay in between. This CDR3 comprises 15 residues. The germline V gene encodes CDR1 SGDLS and CDR2 YYNGEE. The DNA of the CDR3 is TGTGCCAGCAGCGTACAGGGCTACTCTGGAAACACCATATATTTT. Translation gives CASSVQGYSGNTIYF.

In this sample, this clone turned up a few times. The chain employs TRBV28 and TRBJ1-2, with TRBD1 as a possible D gene (5 bases). Looked up from germline, CDR1 is MDHEN and CDR2 is SYDVKM. Trimming left V 7 bases short and J 4 bases short, with 10 bases between. The CDR3 extends over 12 amino acids. The CDR3 spells CASTGGSYGYTF. The CDR3 DNA reads as TGTGCCAGCACTGGGGGAAGCTATGGCTACACCTTC.

V is TRBV4-2 and J is TRBJ2-5, with D maybe TRBD1 (6 bases). The V end lost 1 base, the J end lost 4 bases, and 16 bases lay between the germline ends. The CDR3 is 16 amino acids. Germline V gene sequence: CDR1 LGHNA, CDR2 YNFKEQ. The CDR3 protein is CASSQGSLQGSETQYF. The CDR3 DNA reads as TGTGCCAGCAGCCAAGGCTCCCTGCAGGGGTCAGAGACCCAGTACTTC.

The chain employs TRBV27 and TRBJ1-2; D gene unclear. Germline V lookup: CDR1 MNHEY, CDR2 SMNVEV (reference sequence). V was clipped by 8 bases and J by 8 bases, with 18 bases between them. The CDR3 spans 13 residues. CDR3 residues: CASPFRARAGYTF. The CDR3, as DNA: TGTGCCAGCCCCTTTCGGGCCCGGGCGGGCTACACCTTC.